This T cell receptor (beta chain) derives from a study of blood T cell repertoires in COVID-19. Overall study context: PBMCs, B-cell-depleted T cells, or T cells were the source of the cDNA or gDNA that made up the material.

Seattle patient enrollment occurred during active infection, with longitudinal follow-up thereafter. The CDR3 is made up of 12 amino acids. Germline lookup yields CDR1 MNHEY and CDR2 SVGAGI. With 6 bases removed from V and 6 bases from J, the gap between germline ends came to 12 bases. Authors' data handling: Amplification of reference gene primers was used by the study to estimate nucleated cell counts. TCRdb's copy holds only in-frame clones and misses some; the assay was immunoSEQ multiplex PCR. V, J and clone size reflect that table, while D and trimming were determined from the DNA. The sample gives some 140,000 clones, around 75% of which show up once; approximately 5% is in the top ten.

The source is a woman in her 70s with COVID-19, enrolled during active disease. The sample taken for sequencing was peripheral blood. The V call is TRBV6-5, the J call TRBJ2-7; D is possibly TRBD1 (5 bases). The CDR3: CASRAIGAEQYF. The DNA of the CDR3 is TGTGCCAGCAGGGCCATAGGGGCCGAGCAGTACTTC.